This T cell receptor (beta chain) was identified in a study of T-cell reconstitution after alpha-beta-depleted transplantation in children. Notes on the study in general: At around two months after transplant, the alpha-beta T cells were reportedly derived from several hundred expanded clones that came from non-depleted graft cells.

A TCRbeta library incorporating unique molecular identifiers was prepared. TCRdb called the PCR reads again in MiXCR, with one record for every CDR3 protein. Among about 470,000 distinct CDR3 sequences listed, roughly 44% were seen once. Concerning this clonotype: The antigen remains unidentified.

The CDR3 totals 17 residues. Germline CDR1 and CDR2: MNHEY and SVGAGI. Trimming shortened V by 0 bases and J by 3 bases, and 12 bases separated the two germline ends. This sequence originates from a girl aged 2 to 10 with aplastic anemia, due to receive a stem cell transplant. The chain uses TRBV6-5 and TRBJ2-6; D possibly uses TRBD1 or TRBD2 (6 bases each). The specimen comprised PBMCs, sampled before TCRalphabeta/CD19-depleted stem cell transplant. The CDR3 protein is CASSYSGGRSGANVLTF. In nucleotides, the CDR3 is TGTGCCAGCAGTTACTCTGGGGGGCGAAGTGGGGCCAACGTCCTGACTTTC.